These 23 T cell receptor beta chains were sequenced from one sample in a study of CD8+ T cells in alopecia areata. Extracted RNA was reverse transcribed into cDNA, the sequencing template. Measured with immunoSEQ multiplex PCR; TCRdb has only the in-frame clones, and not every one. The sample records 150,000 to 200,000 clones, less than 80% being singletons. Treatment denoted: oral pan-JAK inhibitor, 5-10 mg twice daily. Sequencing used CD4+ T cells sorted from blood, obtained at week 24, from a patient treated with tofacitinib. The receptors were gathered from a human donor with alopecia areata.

CDR3 nucleotide sequence: TGTGCCTGGGACTACCAGGGTCAGCCCCAGCATTTT. It is translated as CAWDYQGQPQHF. The chain combines TRBV30 with TRBJ1-5; a possible D gene is TRBD1 (5 bases). Per the germline V gene, CDR1 is GTSNPN and CDR2 is SVGIG (reference sequence). The CDR3 extends over 12 amino acids. V lost 5 bases and J 6 bases, leaving 11 bases between the germline ends. The variable domain in full, completed from reference TRBV30 and TRBJ1-5, reads SQTIHQWPATLVQPVGSPLSLECTVEGTSNPNLYWYRQAAGRGLQLLFYSVGIGQISSEVPQNLSASRPQDRQFILSSKKLLLSDSGFYLCAWDYQGQPQHFGDGTRLSIL.

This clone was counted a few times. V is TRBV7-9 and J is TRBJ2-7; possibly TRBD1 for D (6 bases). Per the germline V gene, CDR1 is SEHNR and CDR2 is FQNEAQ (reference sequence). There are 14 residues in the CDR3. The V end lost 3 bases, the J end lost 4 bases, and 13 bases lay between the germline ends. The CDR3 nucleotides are TGTGCCAGCAGCTTCTCAGGGGTAAGGTACGAGCAGTACTTC. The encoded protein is CASSFSGVRYEQYF.

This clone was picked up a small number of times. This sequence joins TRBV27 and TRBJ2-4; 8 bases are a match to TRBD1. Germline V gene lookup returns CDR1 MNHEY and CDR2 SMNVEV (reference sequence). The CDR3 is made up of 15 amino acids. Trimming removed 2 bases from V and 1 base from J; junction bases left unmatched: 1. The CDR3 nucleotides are TGTGCCAGCAGTTTAAGACAGGGGGCCAAAAACATTCAGTACTTC. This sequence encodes CASSLRQGAKNIQYF.

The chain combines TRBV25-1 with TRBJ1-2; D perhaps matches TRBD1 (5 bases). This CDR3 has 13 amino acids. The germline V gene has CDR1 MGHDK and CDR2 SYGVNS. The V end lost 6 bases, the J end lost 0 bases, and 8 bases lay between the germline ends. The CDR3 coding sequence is TGTGCCAGCAGCTCGACAGCTAACTATGGCTACACCTTC. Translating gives CASSSTANYGYTF.

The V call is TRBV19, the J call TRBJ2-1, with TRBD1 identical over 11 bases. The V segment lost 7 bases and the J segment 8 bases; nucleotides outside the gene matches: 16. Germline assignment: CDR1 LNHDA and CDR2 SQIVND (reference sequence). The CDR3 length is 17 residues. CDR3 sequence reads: CASTRRTGGTGGDEQFF. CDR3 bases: TGTGCCAGTACAAGGCGGACAGGGGGCACTGGTGGCGATGAGCAGTTCTTC.

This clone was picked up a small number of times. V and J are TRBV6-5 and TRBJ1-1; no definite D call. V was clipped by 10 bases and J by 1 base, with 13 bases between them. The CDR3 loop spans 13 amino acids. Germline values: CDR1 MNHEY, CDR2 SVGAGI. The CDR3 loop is CAIKGSGNTEAFF. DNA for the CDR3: TGTGCCATAAAGGGTTCCGGGAACACTGAAGCTTTCTTT.

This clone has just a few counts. DNA for the CDR3: TGTGCCAGTAAGAACTCTTACACAGATACGCAGTATTTT. Its translation: CASKNSYTDTQYF. The chain employs TRBV19 and TRBJ2-3; D unresolved. With 7 bases removed from V and 2 bases from J, the gap between germline ends came to 10 bases. CDR1 LNHDA and CDR2 SQIVND come from the germline V gene (reference sequence). There are 13 residues in the CDR3.

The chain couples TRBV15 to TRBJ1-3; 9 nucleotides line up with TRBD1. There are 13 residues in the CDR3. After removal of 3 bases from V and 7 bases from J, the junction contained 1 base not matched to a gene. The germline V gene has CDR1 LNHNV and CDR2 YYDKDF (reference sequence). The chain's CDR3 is CATSSDRGNTIYF. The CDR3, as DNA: TGTGCCACCAGCAGTGACAGGGGGAACACCATATATTTT.

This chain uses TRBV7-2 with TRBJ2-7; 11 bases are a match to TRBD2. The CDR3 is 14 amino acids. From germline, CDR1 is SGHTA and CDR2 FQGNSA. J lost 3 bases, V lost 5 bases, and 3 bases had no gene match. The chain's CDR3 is CASSPGTSGYEQYF. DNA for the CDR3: TGTGCCAGCAGCCCAGGGACTAGCGGCTACGAGCAGTACTTC.

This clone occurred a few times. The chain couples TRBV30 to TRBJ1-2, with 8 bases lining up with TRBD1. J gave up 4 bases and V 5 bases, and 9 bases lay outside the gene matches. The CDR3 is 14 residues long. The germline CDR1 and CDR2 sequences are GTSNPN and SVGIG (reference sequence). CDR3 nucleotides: TGTGCCTGGGACCGGACAGGGATCGGCTATGGCTACACCTTC. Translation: CAWDRTGIGYGYTF. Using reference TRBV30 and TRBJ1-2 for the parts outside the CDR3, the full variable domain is SQTIHQWPATLVQPVGSPLSLECTVEGTSNPNLYWYRQAAGRGLQLLFYSVGIGQISSEVPQNLSASRPQDRQFILSSKKLLLSDSGFYLCAWDRTGIGYGYTFGSGTRLTVV.

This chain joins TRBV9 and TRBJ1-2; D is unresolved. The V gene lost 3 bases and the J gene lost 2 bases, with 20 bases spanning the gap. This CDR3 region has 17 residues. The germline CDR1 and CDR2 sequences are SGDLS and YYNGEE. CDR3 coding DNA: TGTGCCAGCAGCGCCCCGTTAGACCTCAAACCGAACTATGGCTACACCTTC. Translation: CASSAPLDLKPNYGYTF.

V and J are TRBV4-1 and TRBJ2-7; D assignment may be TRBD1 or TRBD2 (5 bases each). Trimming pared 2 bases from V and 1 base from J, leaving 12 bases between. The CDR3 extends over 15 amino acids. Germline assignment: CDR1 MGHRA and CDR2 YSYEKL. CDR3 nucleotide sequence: TGCGCCAGCAGCCAACGTCTAGGGGAGTCCTACGAGCAGTACTTC. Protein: CASSQRLGESYEQYF.

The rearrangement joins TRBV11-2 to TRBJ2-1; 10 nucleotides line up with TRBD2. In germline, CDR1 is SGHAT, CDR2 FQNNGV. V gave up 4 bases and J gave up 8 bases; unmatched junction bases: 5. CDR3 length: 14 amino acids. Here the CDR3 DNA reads TGTGCCAGCAGCTACGAGCGGGGGGGCCATGAGCAGTTCTTC. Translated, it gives CASSYERGGHEQFF. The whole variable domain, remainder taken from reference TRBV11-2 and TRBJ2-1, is EAGVAQSPRYKIIEKRQSVAFWCNPISGHATLYWYQQILGQGPKLLIQFQNNGVVDDSQLPKDRFSAERLKGVDSTLKIQPAKLEDSAVYLCASSYERGGHEQFFGPGTRLTVL.

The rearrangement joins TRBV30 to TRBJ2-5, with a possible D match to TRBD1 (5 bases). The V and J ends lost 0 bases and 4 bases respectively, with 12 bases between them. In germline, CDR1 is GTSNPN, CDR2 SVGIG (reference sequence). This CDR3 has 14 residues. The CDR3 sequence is CAWSVRGSVETQYF. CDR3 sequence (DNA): TGTGCCTGGAGTGTAAGGGGTTCGGTAGAGACCCAGTACTTC.

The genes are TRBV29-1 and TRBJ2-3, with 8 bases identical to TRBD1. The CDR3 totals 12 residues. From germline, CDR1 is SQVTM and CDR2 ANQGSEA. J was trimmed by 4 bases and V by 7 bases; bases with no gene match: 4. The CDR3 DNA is TGCAGCGGTACGACAGGGGCAGATACGCAGTATTTT. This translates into CSGTTGADTQYF.

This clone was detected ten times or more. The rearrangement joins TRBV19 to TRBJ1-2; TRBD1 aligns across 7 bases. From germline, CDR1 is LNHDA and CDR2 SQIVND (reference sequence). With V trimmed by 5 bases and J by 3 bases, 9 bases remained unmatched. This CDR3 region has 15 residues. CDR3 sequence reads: CASSVDPTGYYGYTF. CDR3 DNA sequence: TGTGCCAGTAGTGTGGACCCGACAGGGTACTATGGCTACACCTTC.

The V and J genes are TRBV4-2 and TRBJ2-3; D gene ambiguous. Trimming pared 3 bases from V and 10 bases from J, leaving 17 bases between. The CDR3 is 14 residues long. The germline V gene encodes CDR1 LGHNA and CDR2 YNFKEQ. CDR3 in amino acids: CASSQGRLATPQYF. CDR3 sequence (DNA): TGTGCCAGCAGCCAGGGCCGTCTTGCCACCCCGCAGTATTTT.

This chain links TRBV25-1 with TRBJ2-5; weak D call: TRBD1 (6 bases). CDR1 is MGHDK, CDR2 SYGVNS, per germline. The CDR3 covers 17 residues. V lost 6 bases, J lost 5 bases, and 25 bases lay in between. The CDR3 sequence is CASRGKGRGVFGETQYF. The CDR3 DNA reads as TGTGCCAGCAGAGGGAAGGGCAGGGGAGTTTTCGGGGAGACCCAGTACTTC.

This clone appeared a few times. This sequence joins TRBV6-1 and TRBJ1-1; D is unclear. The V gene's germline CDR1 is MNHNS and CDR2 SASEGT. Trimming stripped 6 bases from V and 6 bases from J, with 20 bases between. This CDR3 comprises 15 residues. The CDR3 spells CASRASGSPGAEAFF. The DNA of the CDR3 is TGTGCCAGCAGGGCTAGCGGGTCGCCTGGCGCTGAAGCTTTCTTT.

The CDR3 region is CSGGQASYEQYF. CDR3 DNA: TGCAGCGGGGGACAGGCCTCCTACGAGCAGTACTTC. The chain employs TRBV29-1 and TRBJ2-7; 8 nucleotides line up with TRBD1. The germline CDR1 and CDR2 sequences are SQVTM and ANQGSEA. This CDR3 comprises 12 residues. Losses at the gene ends were 7 bases for V and 0 bases for J; bases not matched to a gene: 2.

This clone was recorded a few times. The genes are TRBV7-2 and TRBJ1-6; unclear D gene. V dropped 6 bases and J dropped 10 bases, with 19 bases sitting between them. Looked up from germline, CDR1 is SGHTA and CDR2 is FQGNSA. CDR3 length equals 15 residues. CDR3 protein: CASRQGPTTISPLHF. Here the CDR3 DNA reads TGTGCCAGCAGACAAGGCCCCACCACCATATCACCCCTCCACTTT.

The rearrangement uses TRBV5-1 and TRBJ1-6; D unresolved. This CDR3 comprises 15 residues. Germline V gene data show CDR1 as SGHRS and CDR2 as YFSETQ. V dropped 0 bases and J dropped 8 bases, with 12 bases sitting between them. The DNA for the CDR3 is TGCGCCAGCAGCTTGGGCCAGACTGGTGATTCACCCCTCCACTTT. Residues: CASSLGQTGDSPLHF.

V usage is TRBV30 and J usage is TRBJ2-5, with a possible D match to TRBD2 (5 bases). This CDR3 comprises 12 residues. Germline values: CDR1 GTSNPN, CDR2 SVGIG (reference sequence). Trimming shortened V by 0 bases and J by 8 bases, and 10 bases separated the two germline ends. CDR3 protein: CAWSVKASTQYF. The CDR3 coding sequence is TGTGCCTGGAGTGTAAAGGCTAGCACCCAGTACTTC.